A selection of T cell receptor beta chains follows, all from one sample in a study of shared clonotypes between healthy human individuals. Libraries were prepared by immunoSEQ multiplex PCR; TCRdb keeps only in-frame clonotypes and omits some of them. There are 600,000 to 750,000 clones in the sample; approximately 72% occur only once, and approximately 2% lies in the top ten. The material sequenced was memory CD4+ T cells sorted from blood. The receptors derive from a woman in her 30s in good health. CDR3s include the opening cysteine and the closing phenylalanine or tryptophan. A D gene is named only where the DNA matches it firmly. Only some rows state a clone size, as once, few, many or a class for expanded clones.

j_gene: TRBJ2-3
abundance: -
d_gene: TRBD2
v_gene: TRBV7-2
CDR3nt: TGTGCCAGCAGCTTATTTCTAGCGGGAGGCCCAGATACGCAGTATTTT
CDR3aa: CASSLFLAGGPDTQYF

j_gene: TRBJ1-1
abundance: -
d_gene: TRBD1
v_gene: TRBV20-1
CDR3nt: TGCAGTGCCAGACAGGGATCTGAAGCTTTCTTT
CDR3aa: CSARQGSEAFF

j_gene: TRBJ2-7
abundance: -
d_gene: -
v_gene: TRBV11-2
CDR3nt: TGTGCCTCGGAGGGCGGCGGGTCCCCCTACGAGCAGTACTTC
CDR3aa: CASEGGGSPYEQYF

j_gene: TRBJ2-7
abundance: -
d_gene: -
v_gene: TRBV11-2
CDR3nt: TGTGCCAGCAGTTCAGCTAAAGGCAGGGGCCACGAGCAGTACTTC
CDR3aa: CASSSAKGRGHEQYF

j_gene: TRBJ1-5
abundance: -
d_gene: -
v_gene: TRBV18
CDR3nt: TGTGCCAGCTCTTTTGTAGGGAATCAGCCCCAGCATTTT
CDR3aa: CASSFVGNQPQHF

j_gene: TRBJ2-4
abundance: -
d_gene: -
v_gene: TRBV5-4
CDR3nt: TGTGCCAGCAGCGGCGACGTGGGCGCGGGCAAAAACATTCAGTACTTC
CDR3aa: CASSGDVGAGKNIQYF

j_gene: TRBJ1-5
abundance: few
d_gene: -
v_gene: TRBV7-2
CDR3nt: TGTGCCAGCAGCCCCGTTGTGTTGACGAATCAGCCCCAGCATTTT
CDR3aa: CASSPVVLTNQPQHF

j_gene: TRBJ2-1
abundance: -
d_gene: TRBD2
v_gene: TRBV28
CDR3nt: TGTGCCAGCAGCAAAATACTAGCGAGGAACAATGAGCAGTTCTTC
CDR3aa: CASSKILARNNEQFF

j_gene: TRBJ2-6
abundance: few
d_gene: -
v_gene: TRBV19
CDR3nt: TGTGCCAGTAGTCCCAGGACAGTTACGGGGGCCAACGTCCTGACTTTC
CDR3aa: CASSPRTVTGANVLTF

j_gene: TRBJ1-6
abundance: -
d_gene: TRBD1
v_gene: TRBV30
CDR3nt: TGTGCCTGGAGGGGACAGCCTTCACCCCTCCACTTT
CDR3aa: CAWRGQPSPLHF

j_gene: TRBJ1-4
abundance: -
d_gene: -
v_gene: TRBV30
CDR3nt: TGTGCCTGGAGTTTCGGGGTTGAAAAACTGTTTTTT
CDR3aa: CAWSFGVEKLFF

j_gene: TRBJ1-2
abundance: -
d_gene: -
v_gene: TRBV5-1
CDR3nt: TGCGCCAGCAGCCCCGGACAACTAAATAATAACTATGGCTACACCTTC
CDR3aa: CASSPGQLNNNYGYTF

j_gene: TRBJ1-3
abundance: -
d_gene: TRBD1
v_gene: TRBV18
CDR3nt: TGTGCCAGCTCGTCCCGGGACAGTCTTGGGGACTCTGGAAACACCATATATTTT
CDR3aa: CASSSRDSLGDSGNTIYF

j_gene: TRBJ1-4
abundance: -
d_gene: TRBD1
v_gene: TRBV18
CDR3nt: TGTGCCAGCTCCAACCTCGACAGGGAGGGTGAAAAACTGTTTTTT
CDR3aa: CASSNLDREGEKLFF

j_gene: TRBJ2-1
abundance: -
d_gene: TRBD2
v_gene: TRBV19
CDR3nt: TGTGCCTCAAAGGGACTAGCGAATTACAATGAGCAGTTCTTC
CDR3aa: CASKGLANYNEQFF

j_gene: TRBJ2-3
abundance: -
d_gene: -
v_gene: TRBV5-4
CDR3nt: TGTGCCAGCAGCTTGGGGGGGGGCGTACAAGATACGCAGTATTTT
CDR3aa: CASSLGGGVQDTQYF

j_gene: TRBJ2-6
abundance: -
d_gene: TRBD1
v_gene: TRBV25-1
CDR3nt: TGTGCCAGCAGTGACCGGGACAGGGACTCTGGGGCCAACGTCCTGACTTTC
CDR3aa: CASSDRDRDSGANVLTF

j_gene: TRBJ2-1
abundance: many
d_gene: -
v_gene: TRBV5-1
CDR3nt: TGCGCCAGCAGCCTGGATACTAGCTCCTACAATGAGCAGTTCTTC
CDR3aa: CASSLDTSSYNEQFF

j_gene: TRBJ2-2
abundance: -
d_gene: TRBD2
v_gene: TRBV27
CDR3nt: TGTGCCAGCAGACGACTAGCAGCTAACACCGGGGAGCTGTTTTTT
CDR3aa: CASRRLAANTGELFF

j_gene: TRBJ1-1
abundance: -
d_gene: TRBD1
v_gene: TRBV30
CDR3nt: TGTGCCTGGAGTGGACAGGGAGCTGAAGCTTTCTTT
CDR3aa: CAWSGQGAEAFF

j_gene: TRBJ2-1
abundance: -
d_gene: TRBD1
v_gene: TRBV4-1
CDR3nt: TGCGCCAGCAGCCGGCGGACAGGGGACCACAATGAGCAGTTCTTC
CDR3aa: CASSRRTGDHNEQFF

j_gene: TRBJ2-1
abundance: -
d_gene: TRBD1
v_gene: TRBV28
CDR3nt: TGTGCCAGCAGTTCCCCAGGACAGGCCTCCTCCTACAATGAGCAGTTCTTC
CDR3aa: CASSSPGQASSYNEQFF

j_gene: TRBJ2-5
abundance: -
d_gene: -
v_gene: TRBV5-1
CDR3nt: TGCGCCAGCAGCTTGGAGGGTAGGGGCTTAGAGGCCCAGTACTTC
CDR3aa: CASSLEGRGLEAQYF

j_gene: TRBJ2-1
abundance: -
d_gene: TRBD2
v_gene: TRBV7-7
CDR3nt: TGTGCCAGCAGCTTAGGACCGGGAGGGCCTGAAAATGAGCAGTTCTTC
CDR3aa: CASSLGPGGPENEQFF

j_gene: TRBJ2-3
abundance: -
d_gene: -
v_gene: TRBV5-4
CDR3nt: TGTGCCAGCAGTCTCGAGCCCGGGGCTAGCACAGATACGCAGTATTTT
CDR3aa: CASSLEPGASTDTQYF

j_gene: TRBJ2-7
abundance: -
d_gene: TRBD2
v_gene: TRBV7-9
CDR3nt: TGTGCCAGCAGCTTGGTATACAGCGGGGATTACTCCTACGAGCAGTACTTC
CDR3aa: CASSLVYSGDYSYEQYF

j_gene: TRBJ2-7
abundance: -
d_gene: TRBD1
v_gene: TRBV5-5
CDR3nt: TGTGCCAGCAGCCTACAGGGGGCGGAATACGAGCAGTACTTC
CDR3aa: CASSLQGAEYEQYF

j_gene: TRBJ2-1
abundance: -
d_gene: -
v_gene: TRBV5-1
CDR3nt: TGCGCCAGCAGCCCGGGCCCCGCCCGAGAGGAGCAGTTCTTC
CDR3aa: CASSPGPAREEQFF

j_gene: TRBJ1-1
abundance: -
d_gene: -
v_gene: TRBV29-1
CDR3nt: TGCAGCGTGGGTCGGGGAGAGGGGACTGAAGCTTTCTTT
CDR3aa: CSVGRGEGTEAFF

j_gene: TRBJ2-5
abundance: -
d_gene: TRBD2
v_gene: TRBV6-5
CDR3nt: TGTGCCAGCAGTTACGATAGCGGGTCTGGTCTAGGGACCCAGTACTTC
CDR3aa: CASSYDSGSGLGTQYF

j_gene: TRBJ2-7
abundance: -
d_gene: TRBD2
v_gene: TRBV27
CDR3nt: TGTGCCAGCAGTTTAAGGGGCGGGAGTGAGTACGAGCAGTACTTC
CDR3aa: CASSLRGGSEYEQYF

j_gene: TRBJ1-5
abundance: many
d_gene: -
v_gene: TRBV5-3
CDR3nt: TGTGCCAGAAGCTTAACACCAGTTTTAGGGCATCAGCCCCAGCATTTT
CDR3aa: CARSLTPVLGHQPQHF

j_gene: TRBJ2-7
abundance: once
d_gene: TRBD2
v_gene: TRBV5-4
CDR3nt: TGTGCCAGCAGCTTGACAGGGAAGGGACTAGCGGGCCTCTATCGCGAGCAGTACTTC
CDR3aa: CASSLTGKGLAGLYREQYF